One and the same sample provided the 22 T cell receptor beta chains below, sequenced in a study of shared clonotypes between healthy human individuals. Sequenced by immunoSEQ multiplex PCR; TCRdb stores in-frame clones only, minus some. This sample yields 2 million to 2.5 million clones, of which 92% are seen a single time; 0.37% belongs to the top ten. Sequenced sample: naive CD4+ T cells from PBMCs. Subset specified: CD45RA+ positively selected. These receptors all come from a man aged 18-30 years in good health. Some clones in this sample may be carry-over from other donors' samples.

The chain employs TRBV19 and TRBJ1-3; D remains ambiguous. The CDR3 has 17 amino acids. The germline V and J ends were trimmed by 5 bases and 3 bases, with 20 bases remaining between them. CDR1 is LNHDA, CDR2 SQIVND, per germline (reference sequence). This chain's CDR3 is CASSPKPYRADGNTIYF. The DNA of the CDR3 is TGTGCCAGTAGTCCGAAACCCTACCGGGCTGATGGAAACACCATATATTTT.

Remarks on this clone: The sample contains more than one DNA sequence encoding this CDR3. This chain connects TRBV28 to TRBJ1-5; 7 nucleotides match TRBD1. V was pared by 2 bases and J by 2 bases, with 3 bases of the junction left unmatched. Germline V gene lookup returns CDR1 MDHEN and CDR2 SYDVKM. There are 15 residues in the CDR3. CDR3 in DNA: TGTGCCAGCAGTTTAGGAGGGGGCCGCAATCAGCCCCAGCATTTT. This codes for CASSLGGGRNQPQHF. Supplemented by reference TRBV28 and TRBJ1-5, the full variable domain reads DVKVTQSSRYLVKRTGEKVFLECVQDMDHENMFWYRQDPGLGLRLIYFSYDVKMKEKGDIPEGYSVSREKKERFSLILESASTNQTSMYLCASSLGGGRNQPQHFGDGTRLSIL.

The chain has TRBV7-3 and TRBJ2-1; 8 bases map to TRBD2. CDR1 SGHTA and CDR2 FQGTGA come from the germline V gene. There are 15 residues in the CDR3. V shed 5 bases, J shed 0 bases, and the junction held 3 bases outside the gene matches. Here the CDR3 reads CASSATSGSYNEQFF. Here the CDR3 DNA reads TGTGCCAGCAGCGCCACTAGCGGCTCCTACAATGAGCAGTTCTTC. The full variable domain, its missing parts supplied by reference TRBV7-3 and TRBJ2-1, is GAGVSQTPSNKVTEKGKYVELRCDPISGHTALYWYRQSLGQGPEFLIYFQGTGAADDSGLPNDRFFAVRPEGSVSTLKIQRTERGDSAVYLCASSATSGSYNEQFFGPGTRLTVL.

This chain links TRBV6-4 with TRBJ1-1; the match to TRBD1 covers 8 bases. The germline gives CDR1 MRHNA, CDR2 SNTAGT. V shed 3 bases and J 7 bases; nucleotides not matched to a gene: 4. This CDR3 spans 13 amino acids. This CDR3 is CASSEGQGLEAFF. The CDR3 DNA is TGTGCCAGCAGTGAAGGACAGGGCCTTGAAGCTTTCTTT.

V usage is TRBV6-5 and J usage is TRBJ2-7; no reliable D call. Germline V gene data show CDR1 as MNHEY and CDR2 as SVGAGI. CDR3 length: 16 residues. V gave up 2 bases and J gave up 2 bases, with 16 bases separating them. CDR3 sequence: CASSYTSGRTTYEQYF. CDR3 nucleotide sequence: TGTGCCAGCAGTTACACCTCCGGACGGACGACCTACGAGCAGTACTTC.

This clone has only one observation. The chain joins TRBV7-9 to TRBJ2-1; 13 nucleotides line up with TRBD2. The CDR3 has 19 amino acids. Germline V CDR1 and CDR2: SEHNR, FQNEAQ (reference sequence). After removal of 5 bases from V and 4 bases from J, the junction contained 14 bases not matched to a gene. The CDR3 spells CASSPGPWTSGSLYNEQFF. Written as DNA, the CDR3 is TGTGCCAGCAGCCCAGGGCCCTGGACTAGCGGGAGCCTATACAATGAGCAGTTCTTC.

V and J are TRBV27 and TRBJ2-3; 11 bases agree with TRBD2. The CDR3 runs to 16 residues. V lost 9 bases and J lost 4; bases outside the gene matches: 12. From germline, CDR1 is MNHEY and CDR2 SMNVEV (reference sequence). In DNA form, the CDR3 reads TGTGCCAGTCGGGGGCTAGCGGGAGGTCGTGCAGATACGCAGTATTTT. Its protein product is CASRGLAGGRADTQYF.

V and J are TRBV19 and TRBJ2-7; D unclear. The V end lost 2 bases, the J end lost 2 bases, and 13 bases lay between the germline ends. Germline CDR1 reads LNHDA; CDR2 reads SQIVND (reference sequence). The CDR3 is made up of 15 amino acids. CDR3: CASSINPRPTYEQYF. The CDR3 DNA sequence: TGTGCCAGTAGTATAAATCCCAGGCCAACCTACGAGCAGTACTTC. The variable domain in full, completed from reference TRBV19 and TRBJ2-7, reads DGGITQSPKYLFRKEGQNVTLSCEQNLNHDAMYWYRQDPGQGLRLIYYSQIVNDFQKGDIAEGYSVSREKKESFPLTVTSAQKNPTAFYLCASSINPRPTYEQYFGPGTRLTVT.

This clone was seen only once. This chain connects TRBV28 to TRBJ1-5; tentative D call: TRBD1 (6 bases). The V gene lost 3 bases and the J gene lost 6 bases, with 9 bases spanning the gap. The germline V gene encodes CDR1 MDHEN and CDR2 SYDVKM. This CDR3 region has 13 residues. The CDR3 spells CASSLGGLQPQHF. The CDR3 bases are TGTGCCAGCAGTTTGGGGGGGCTTCAGCCCCAGCATTTT.

Turning to this clone: Other DNA sequences of this sample code for an identical CDR3. The chain uses TRBV19 and TRBJ1-4; 8 bases are a match to TRBD1. CDR3 length equals 13 residues. The V gene end was trimmed by 7 bases and the J gene end by 3 bases; junction bases not matched to a gene: 1. The germline V gene encodes CDR1 LNHDA and CDR2 SQIVND (reference sequence). This CDR3 reads CASKDRANEKLFF. The CDR3 coding sequence is TGTGCCAGTAAGGACAGGGCTAATGAAAAACTGTTTTTT.

The chain links TRBV5-1 to TRBJ2-1, with TRBD1 matching over 7 bases. Germline trimming cut 4 bases from V and 9 bases from J; bases unmatched to any gene: 10. In germline, CDR1 is SGHRS, CDR2 YFSETQ. This CDR3 has 14 residues. The chain's CDR3 is CASSGDRVRGEQFF. In DNA, the CDR3 is TGCGCCAGCAGCGGAGACAGGGTTCGTGGTGAGCAGTTCTTC.

To note about this clone: Other DNA sequences of this sample code for an identical CDR3. V and J are TRBV2 and TRBJ2-7, with 8 bases identical to TRBD1. Germline CDR1 reads SNHLY; CDR2 reads FYNNEI. V lost 2 bases and J lost 3; bases outside the gene matches: 3. This CDR3 has 14 residues. The CDR3 is CASSEQGAFYEQYF. The CDR3 nucleotides read TGTGCCAGCAGTGAACAGGGGGCGTTCTACGAGCAGTACTTC.

V gene TRBV27 combines with J gene TRBJ2-3; 9 bases fit TRBD2. This CDR3 has 17 residues. Trimming removed 6 bases from V and 0 bases from J; junction bases left unmatched: 10. The germline V gene encodes CDR1 MNHEY and CDR2 SMNVEV (reference sequence). The CDR3 region is CASSRYSGRPSTDTQYF. The DNA of the CDR3 is TGTGCCAGCAGCCGGTATAGCGGGAGACCTAGCACAGATACGCAGTATTTT.

Concerning this clone itself: This sample includes further DNA sequences coding for the same CDR3. The J gene is TRBJ2-7, the V gene TRBV28, with D tentatively TRBD2 (5 bases). CDR1 is MDHEN, CDR2 SYDVKM, per germline. The V end lost 7 bases, the J end lost 1 base, and 8 bases lay between the germline ends. There are 12 residues in the CDR3. CDR3 nucleotides: TGTGCCAGCACGGGAAATTCCTACGAGCAGTACTTC. It codes for CASTGNSYEQYF.

The genes are TRBV2 and TRBJ1-5; no definite D call. Looked up from germline, CDR1 is SNHLY and CDR2 is FYNNEI. V shed 3 bases and J shed 4 bases, with 10 bases lying between them. CDR3 length equals 14 residues. The CDR3 loop is CASSERATNQPQHF. The CDR3, as DNA: TGTGCCAGCAGTGAGAGGGCTACGAATCAGCCCCAGCATTTT.

Worth noting for this clone: This same CDR3 is encoded by further DNA sequences in the sample. V is TRBV6-1 and J is TRBJ2-7; TRBD2 matches 12 bases. The CDR3 has 15 amino acids. Per germline, CDR1 MNHNS and CDR2 SASEGT. Trimming removed 1 base from V and 3 bases from J; junction bases left unmatched: 1. The CDR3 here is CASSEGTSGIYEQYF. The CDR3 DNA reads as TGTGCCAGCAGTGAAGGGACTAGCGGGATCTACGAGCAGTACTTC.

The J gene is TRBJ2-7, the V gene TRBV7-9; 13 nucleotides line up with TRBD2. Per germline, CDR1 SEHNR and CDR2 FQNEAQ (reference sequence). V shed 5 bases, J shed 3 bases, and the junction held 13 bases outside the gene matches. This CDR3 spans 18 amino acids. The CDR3 DNA reads TGTGCCAGCAGCCCCCCCACGGGGACTAGCGGGACGAACTACGAGCAGTACTTC. Translation gives CASSPPTGTSGTNYEQYF.

The DNA for the CDR3 is TGTGCCATCAGTGACGATATAGCGGGAGGTACAGATACGCAGTATTTT. It codes for CAISDDIAGGTDTQYF. The V and J genes are TRBV10-3 and TRBJ2-3, with 10 bases fitting TRBD2. The V and J ends lost 3 bases and 3 bases, in that order; junction bases with no gene match: 6. This CDR3 has 16 amino acids. The germline V gene has CDR1 ENHRY and CDR2 SYGVKD.

J is TRBJ2-2 and V is TRBV7-8; TRBD1 matches at 8 bases. The CDR3 is 14 amino acids. Trimming at V came to 5 bases and at J to 6 bases, leaving 5 bases not matched to a gene. Germline CDR1 SGHVS, CDR2 FQNEAQ. CDR3 sequence (DNA): TGTGCCAGCAGCCCCGGACAGGGCCCCGGGGAGCTGTTTTTT. Its protein is CASSPGQGPGELFF.

V gene TRBV6-6 combines with J gene TRBJ2-7; D gene uncertain. The germline V gene has CDR1 MNHNY and CDR2 SVGAGI (reference sequence). Between the trimmed V and J ends, which lost 6 bases and 0 bases, there was a span of 6 bases. The CDR3 sequence is 12 residues long. CDR3 DNA: TGTGCCAGCAGGGGGTTCTCCTACGAGCAGTACTTC. Translating it yields CASRGFSYEQYF.

The rearrangement uses TRBV9 and TRBJ1-5; tentatively, D is TRBD1 (5 bases). Germline loops: CDR1 SGDLS, CDR2 YYNGEE. The ends were cut back, 3 bases at V and 2 bases at J, with 9 bases in the middle. This CDR3 contains 14 residues. The CDR3 DNA sequence: TGTGCCAGCAGCGATGAGGGGCGCAATCAGCCCCAGCATTTT. Encoded protein: CASSDEGRNQPQHF.

This chain links TRBV4-3 with TRBJ1-4, with 10 nucleotides matching TRBD1. CDR1 is LGHNA, CDR2 YSLEER, per germline. V shed 4 bases, J shed 8 bases, and the junction held 4 bases outside the gene matches. The length of the CDR3 is 14 residues. The CDR3 DNA reads TGCGCCAGCAGCCGCGGGACAGGGGAGGAAAAACTGTTTTTT. This gives the protein CASSRGTGEEKLFF.